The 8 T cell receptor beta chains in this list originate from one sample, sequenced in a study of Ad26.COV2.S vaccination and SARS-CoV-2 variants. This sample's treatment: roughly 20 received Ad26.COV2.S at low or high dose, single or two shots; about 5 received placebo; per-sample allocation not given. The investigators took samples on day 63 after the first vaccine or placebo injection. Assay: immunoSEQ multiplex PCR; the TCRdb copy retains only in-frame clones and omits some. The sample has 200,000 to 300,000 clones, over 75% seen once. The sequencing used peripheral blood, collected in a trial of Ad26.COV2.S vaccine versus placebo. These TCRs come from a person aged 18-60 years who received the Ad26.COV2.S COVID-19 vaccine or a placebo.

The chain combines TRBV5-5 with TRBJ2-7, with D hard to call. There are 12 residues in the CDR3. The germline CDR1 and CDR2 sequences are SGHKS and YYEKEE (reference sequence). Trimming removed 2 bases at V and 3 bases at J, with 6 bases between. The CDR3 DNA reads TGTGCCAGCAGCTTCAAAAACTACGAGCAGTACTTC. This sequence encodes CASSFKNYEQYF.

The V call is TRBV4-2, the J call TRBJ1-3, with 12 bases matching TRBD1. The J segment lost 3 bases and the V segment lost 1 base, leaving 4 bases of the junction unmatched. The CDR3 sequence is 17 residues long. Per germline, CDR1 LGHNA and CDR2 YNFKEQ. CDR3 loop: CASSQVGTGGVGNTIYF. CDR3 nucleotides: TGTGCCAGCAGCCAAGTTGGGACAGGGGGCGTTGGAAACACCATATATTTT.

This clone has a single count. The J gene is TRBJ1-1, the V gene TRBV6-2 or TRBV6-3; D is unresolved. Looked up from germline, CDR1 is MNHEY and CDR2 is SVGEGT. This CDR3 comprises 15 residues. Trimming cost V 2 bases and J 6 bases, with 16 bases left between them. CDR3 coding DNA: TGTGCCAGCAGTTACGCACCGGTGTTCGGATCTGAAGCTTTCTTT. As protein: CASSYAPVFGSEAFF.

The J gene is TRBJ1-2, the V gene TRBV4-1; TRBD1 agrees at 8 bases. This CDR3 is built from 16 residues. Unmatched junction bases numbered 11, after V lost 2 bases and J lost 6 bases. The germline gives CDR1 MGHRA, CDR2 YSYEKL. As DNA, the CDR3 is TGCGCCAGCAGCCAACTGGGGACAGGCCGAGCGAATGGCTACACCTTC. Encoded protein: CASSQLGTGRANGYTF.

The CDR3 DNA reads as TGCGCCAGCAGCCAAGGGGGGGCTATCACTCGACGGGGTACGCAGTATTTT. Its protein product is CASSQGGAITRRGTQYF. The chain combines TRBV4-1 with TRBJ2-3; D possibly uses TRBD1 or TRBD2 (6 bases each). Trimming removed 1 base from V and 8 bases from J, with 22 bases in between. The CDR3 contains 17 residues. From germline, CDR1 is MGHRA and CDR2 YSYEKL.

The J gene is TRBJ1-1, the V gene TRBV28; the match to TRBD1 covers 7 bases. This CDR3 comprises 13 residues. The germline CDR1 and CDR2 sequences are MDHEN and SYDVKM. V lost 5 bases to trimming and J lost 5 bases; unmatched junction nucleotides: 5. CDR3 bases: TGTGCCAGCAGTCGACAGGGCCGGACTGAAGCTTTCTTT. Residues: CASSRQGRTEAFF.

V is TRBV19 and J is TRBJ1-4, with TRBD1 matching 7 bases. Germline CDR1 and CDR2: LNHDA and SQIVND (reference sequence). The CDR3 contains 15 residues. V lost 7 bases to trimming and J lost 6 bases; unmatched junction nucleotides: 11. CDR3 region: CASTGSSTGYEKLFF. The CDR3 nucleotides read TGTGCCAGTACTGGTTCGTCGACAGGGTATGAAAAACTGTTTTTT.

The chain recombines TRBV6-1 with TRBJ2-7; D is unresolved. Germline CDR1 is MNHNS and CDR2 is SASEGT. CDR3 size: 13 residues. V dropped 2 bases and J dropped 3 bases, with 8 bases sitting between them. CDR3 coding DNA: TGTGCCAGCAGTGAACTTAGGATCTACGAGCAGTACTTC. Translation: CASSELRIYEQYF.